This TCR beta chain was sequenced during a study of blood T cell repertoires in COVID-19. Overall study: Samples of COVID-19 (acute and convalescent) were obtained from the United States, Italy and Spain.

Losses at the gene ends were 6 bases for V and 7 bases for J; bases not matched to a gene: 13. CDR1 is SGDLS, CDR2 YYNGEE, per germline. The CDR3 totals 16 residues. Produced via immunoSEQ multiplex PCR; TCRdb's table is partial and in-frame only. The sample consists of 200,000 to 250,000 clones, about nine tenths of them appearing once. The TCR originated in a man aged 55 to 70 who had recovered from COVID-19. This chain joins TRBV9 and TRBJ2-1, with 10 bases that match TRBD1. The sequencing input was peripheral blood. Here the CDR3 reads CASTPQGQGIGNEQFF. The CDR3 nucleotides are TGTGCCAGCACCCCACAGGGACAGGGGATAGGTAATGAGCAGTTCTTC.